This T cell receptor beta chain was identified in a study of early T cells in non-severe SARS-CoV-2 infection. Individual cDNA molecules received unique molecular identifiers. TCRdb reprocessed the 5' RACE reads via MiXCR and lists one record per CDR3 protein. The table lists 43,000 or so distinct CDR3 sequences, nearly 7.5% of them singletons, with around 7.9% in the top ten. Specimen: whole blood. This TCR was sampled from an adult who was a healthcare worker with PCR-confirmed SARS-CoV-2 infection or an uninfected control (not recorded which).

This chain's CDR3 is CASSTRAGEDTQYF. Written as DNA, the CDR3 is TGTGCCAGCAGTACCCGCGCGGGCGAAGATACGCAGTATTTT. The chain recombines TRBV12-3 or TRBV12-4 with TRBJ2-3; maybe TRBD2 (5 bases). The CDR3 sequence is 14 residues long. V gave up 5 bases and J gave up 5 bases, with 14 bases separating them.